Reported below is one T cell receptor beta chain. Its antigen is unknown. No much larger clone is present one base from it, and per-base qualities are unavailable. V drops 3 bases and J drops 4 bases, leaving 17 bases in between. Looking up the germline V gene yields CDR1 KGHDR and CDR2 SFDVKD. The CDR3 starts with the cysteine, ends with the phenylalanine, and has 16 residues. Only the CDR3 region is kept as DNA, spanning 48 bases read in frame from base 1. These data originate in a study of CD8 T cells in ankylosing spondylitis (dated by TCRdb to the late 2010s). Regarding the study in general: The study set out to find disease-linked TCR variants by profiling T cell receptor beta repertoires in ankylosing spondylitis patients and healthy donors. The full study cohort was made up of 25 to 30 ankylosing spondylitis patients and about a hundred healthy donors. Peripheral blood was sampled, and synovial fluid was additionally collected from ankylosing spondylitis patients. What the authors observed across the whole study: Some of the motif variants had been reported before in the synovial fluid and blood of reactive arthritis patients, a finding that suggests common disease-initiation mechanisms. Blood from ankylosing spondylitis patients appeared to be characterized by a TCR beta motif made up of under ten highly homologous amino acid variants. The disease-linked clones showed a CD8+ phenotype and occurred at relatively low frequencies in peripheral blood. The disease-linked clones were reported as significantly enriched in matched synovial fluid samples from ankylosing spondylitis patients.

The sequencing machine was an Illumina HiSeq 2500. TCR beta libraries were prepared by quantitative 5'-RACE with molecular barcodes. The original methods were these. A new computational method, built on a probabilistic model of VDJ rearrangement, was used to identify disease-linked TCR variants. In-frame beta chains were kept once TCRdb had trimmed the public reads at Q25 with fastp and called clones with MiXCR. CDR3 protein sequences are deduplicated, and each keeps its most common genes and DNA. TCRdb assigned the V and J calls; the authors' analysis was not used. The sample table shows about 400,000 distinct CDR3 sequences, and about 20% are seen once. The top ten hold around 13% of the sample.

The chain links TRBV24-1 with TRBJ1-1, with the identity of the D gene unclear. Sequencing was carried out using blood, either unsorted or a sorted T cell fraction (not recorded which). The sequence derives from a male donor with ankylosing spondylitis or in good health (not recorded which). The encoded CDR3 is CATSDGHIGRRTEAFF. In nucleotide form, the sequence is TGTGCCACCAGTGATGGCCACATAGGGAGACGCACTGAAGCTTTCTTT.